This is a list of T cell receptor beta chains from one sample in a study of blood T cell repertoires in COVID-19. Some clones are missing from TCRdb's copy, which holds only in-frame ones; the method was immunoSEQ multiplex PCR. The repertoire holds about 39,000 clones, with roughly 85% as singletons. Sample: peripheral blood. Every receptor here comes from a man aged 60 to 75 with acute or convalescent COVID-19. The CDR3 runs from the conserved cysteine through the conserved F or W. The order of the fields is D gene, J gene, clone size, V gene, CDR3 protein, CDR3 DNA. The D gene is left open where the match is weak. Size values are once, few and many counts, or a class for expanded clones, and some rows have none.

NA	TRBJ2-1	NA	TRBV12-1	CASSLLGLAGTPSYNEQFF	TGTGCCAGCAGCTTATTAGGACTAGCGGGAACGCCCTCCTACAATGAGCAGTTCTTC
TRBD1	TRBJ2-1	NA	TRBV2	CASSVQGTYNEQFF	TGTGCCAGCAGTGTACAGGGGACCTACAATGAGCAGTTCTTC
TRBD1	TRBJ2-7	NA	TRBV6-1	CASRPGTVSYEQYF	TGTGCCAGCAGGCCCGGGACAGTCTCCTACGAGCAGTACTTC
TRBD1	TRBJ1-2	once	TRBV29-1	CSDRGIHGYTF	TGCAGCGACAGGGGAATCCATGGCTACACCTTC
NA	TRBJ2-7	once	TRBV6-5	CASSYGTTYEQYF	TGTGCCAGCAGTTACGGGACAACCTACGAGCAGTACTTC
TRBD1	TRBJ1-2	NA	TRBV7-2	CASSPGGPRNYGYTF	TGTGCCAGCAGCCCAGGGGGACCCAGAAACTATGGCTACACCTTC
TRBD1	TRBJ1-2	NA	TRBV7-3	CASSSGQGAKGYTF	TGTGCCAGCAGCTCGGGACAGGGGGCAAAAGGCTACACCTTC
TRBD1	TRBJ2-7	once	TRBV5-1	CASSTGTGGSYEQYF	TGCGCCAGCAGTACCGGGACAGGGGGCTCCTACGAGCAGTACTTC
TRBD1	TRBJ1-4	NA	TRBV28	CASSPGDRANEKLFF	TGTGCCAGCAGCCCCGGGGACAGGGCTAATGAAAAACTGTTTTTT
TRBD1	TRBJ1-6	NA	TRBV7-2	CASSLAGTGGNSPLHF	TGTGCCAGCAGCTTAGCTGGGACAGGGGGGAATTCACCCCTCCACTTT
TRBD1	TRBJ1-3	NA	TRBV5-4	CASGKTGGNTIYF	TGTGCCAGCGGAAAGACAGGGGGCAACACCATATATTTT
NA	TRBJ1-2	NA	TRBV2	CASSNTVGGYTF	TGTGCCAGCAGTAACACAGTGGGTGGCTACACCTTC
TRBD2	TRBJ2-1	once	TRBV6-5	CASVRLAGSSEQFF	TGTGCCAGCGTCCGACTAGCGGGATCCTCGGAGCAGTTCTTC
TRBD2	TRBJ2-1	NA	TRBV7-3	CASSSPSGPNEQFF	TGTGCCAGCAGCTCCCCTAGCGGGCCTAATGAGCAGTTCTTC
NA	TRBJ2-6	once	TRBV12-3/TRBV12-4	CAAGGSGANVLTF	TGTGCCGCAGGAGGCTCGGGGGCCAACGTCCTGACTTTC
NA	TRBJ1-1	few	TRBV3-1/TRBV3-2	CASSPGFFGGTEAFF	TGTGCCAGCAGCCCGGGGTTCTTTGGAGGCACTGAAGCTTTCTTT
NA	TRBJ2-7	NA	TRBV30	CAWSVMEQSEQYF	TGTGCCTGGAGTGTAATGGAACAGAGCGAGCAGTACTTC
NA	TRBJ2-1	few	TRBV19	CASSSGGSRVPHEQFF	TGTGCCAGTAGTTCCGGGGGATCACGGGTCCCACATGAGCAGTTCTTC
NA	TRBJ1-1	NA	TRBV20-1	CSASGGRDYTEAFF	TGCAGTGCAAGTGGCGGCAGGGATTACACTGAAGCTTTCTTT
TRBD2	TRBJ2-7	NA	TRBV27	CASSSGGLYEQYF	TGTGCCAGCAGTTCGGGGGGTCTCTACGAGCAGTACTTC
NA	TRBJ2-1	NA	TRBV18	CASSPTQGEQFF	TGTGCCAGCTCACCGACCCAGGGGGAGCAGTTCTTC
TRBD1	TRBJ1-2	NA	TRBV12-3/TRBV12-4	CASGTEGGYTF	TGTGCCAGCGGGACAGAGGGTGGCTACACCTTC